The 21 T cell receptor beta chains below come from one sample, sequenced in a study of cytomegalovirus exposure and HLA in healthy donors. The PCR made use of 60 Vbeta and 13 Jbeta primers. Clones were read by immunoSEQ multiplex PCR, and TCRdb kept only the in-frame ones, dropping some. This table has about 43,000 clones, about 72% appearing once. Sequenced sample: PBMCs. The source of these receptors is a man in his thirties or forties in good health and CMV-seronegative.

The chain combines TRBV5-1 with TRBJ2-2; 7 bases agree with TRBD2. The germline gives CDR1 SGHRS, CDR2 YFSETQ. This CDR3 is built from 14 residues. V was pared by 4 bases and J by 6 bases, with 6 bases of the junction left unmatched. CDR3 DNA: TGCGCCAGCAGCCTAACGACTAGCCCCGGGGAGCTGTTTTTT. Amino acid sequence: CASSLTTSPGELFF.

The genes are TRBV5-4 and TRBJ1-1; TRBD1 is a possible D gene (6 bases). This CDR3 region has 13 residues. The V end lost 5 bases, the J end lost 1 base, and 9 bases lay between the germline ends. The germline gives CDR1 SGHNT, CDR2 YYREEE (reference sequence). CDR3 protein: CASSLTGNTEAFF. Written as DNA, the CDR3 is TGTGCCAGCAGTTTGACAGGGAACACTGAAGCTTTCTTT.

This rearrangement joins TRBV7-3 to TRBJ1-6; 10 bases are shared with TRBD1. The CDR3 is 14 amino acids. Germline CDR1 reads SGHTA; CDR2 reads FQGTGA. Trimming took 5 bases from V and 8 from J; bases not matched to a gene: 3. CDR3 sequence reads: CASSATGGDSPLHF. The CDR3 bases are TGTGCCAGCAGCGCGACAGGGGGCGATTCACCCCTCCACTTT.

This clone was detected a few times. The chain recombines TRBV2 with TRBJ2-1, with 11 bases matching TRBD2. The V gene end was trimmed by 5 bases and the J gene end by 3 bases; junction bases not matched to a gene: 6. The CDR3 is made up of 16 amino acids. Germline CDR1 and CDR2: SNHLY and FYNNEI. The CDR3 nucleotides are TGTGCCAGCAGTCTACTAGCGGGAGATATCTACAATGAGCAGTTCTTC. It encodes CASSLLAGDIYNEQFF.

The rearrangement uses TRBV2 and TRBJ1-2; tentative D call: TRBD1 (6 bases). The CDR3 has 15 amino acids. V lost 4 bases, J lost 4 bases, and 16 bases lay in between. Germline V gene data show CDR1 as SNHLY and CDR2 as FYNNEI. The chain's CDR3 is CASSAGAPFSYGYTF. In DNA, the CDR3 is TGTGCCAGCAGTGCAGGGGCGCCCTTTAGCTATGGCTACACCTTC.

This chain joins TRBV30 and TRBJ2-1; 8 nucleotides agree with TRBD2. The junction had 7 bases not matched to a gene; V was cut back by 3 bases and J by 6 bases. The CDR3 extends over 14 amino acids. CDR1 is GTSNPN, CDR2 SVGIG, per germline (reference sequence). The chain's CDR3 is CAWRDSGISNEQFF. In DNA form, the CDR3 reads TGTGCCTGGAGGGATAGCGGGATTAGCAATGAGCAGTTCTTC.

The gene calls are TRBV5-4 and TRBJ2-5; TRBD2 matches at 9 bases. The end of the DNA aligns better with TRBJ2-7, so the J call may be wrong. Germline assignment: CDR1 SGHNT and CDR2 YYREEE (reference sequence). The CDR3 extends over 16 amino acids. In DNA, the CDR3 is TGTGCCAGCAGCTTCGCTAACGGACTAGCGTCTGGCGAGCAGTACTTC. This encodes CASSFANGLASGEQYF.

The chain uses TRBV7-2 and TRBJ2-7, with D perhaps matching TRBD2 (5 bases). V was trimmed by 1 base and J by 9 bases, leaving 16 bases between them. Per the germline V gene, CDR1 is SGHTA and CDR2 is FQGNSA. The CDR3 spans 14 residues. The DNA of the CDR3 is TGTGCCAGCAGCTTAGGGGGAGACGGTCAGGCGCAGTACTTC. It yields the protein CASSLGGDGQAQYF.

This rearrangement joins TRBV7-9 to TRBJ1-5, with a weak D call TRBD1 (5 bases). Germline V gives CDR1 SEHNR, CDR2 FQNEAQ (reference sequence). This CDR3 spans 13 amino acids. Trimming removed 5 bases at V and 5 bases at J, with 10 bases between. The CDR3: CASSLQGDQPQHF. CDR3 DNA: TGTGCCAGCAGCCTTCAGGGTGATCAGCCCCAGCATTTT.

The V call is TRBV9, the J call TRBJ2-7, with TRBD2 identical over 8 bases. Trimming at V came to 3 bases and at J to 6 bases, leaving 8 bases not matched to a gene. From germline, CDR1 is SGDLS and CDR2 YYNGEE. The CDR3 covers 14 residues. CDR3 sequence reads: CASSGTSFRSEQYF. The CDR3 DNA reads TGTGCCAGCAGCGGGACTAGCTTCCGTAGCGAGCAGTACTTC.

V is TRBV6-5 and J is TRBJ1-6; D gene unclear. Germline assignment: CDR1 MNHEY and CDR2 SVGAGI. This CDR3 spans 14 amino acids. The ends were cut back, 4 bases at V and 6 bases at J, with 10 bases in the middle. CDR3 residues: CASSFTRVNSPLHF. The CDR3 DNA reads TGTGCCAGCAGTTTTACACGGGTTAATTCACCCCTCCACTTT.

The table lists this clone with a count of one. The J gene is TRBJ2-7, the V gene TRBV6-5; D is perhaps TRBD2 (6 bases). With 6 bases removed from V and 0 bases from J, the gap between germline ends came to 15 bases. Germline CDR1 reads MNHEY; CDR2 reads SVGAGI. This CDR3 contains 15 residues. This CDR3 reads CASSRGASPSYEQYF. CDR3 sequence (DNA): TGTGCCAGCAGCCGCGGGGCTTCCCCCTCCTACGAGCAGTACTTC.

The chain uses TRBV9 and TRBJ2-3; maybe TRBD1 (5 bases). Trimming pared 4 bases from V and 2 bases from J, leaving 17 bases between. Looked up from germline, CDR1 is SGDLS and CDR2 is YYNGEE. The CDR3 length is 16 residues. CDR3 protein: CASSPRGQGHTDTQYF. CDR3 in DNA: TGTGCCAGCAGCCCACGTGGGCAGGGCCACACAGATACGCAGTATTTT.

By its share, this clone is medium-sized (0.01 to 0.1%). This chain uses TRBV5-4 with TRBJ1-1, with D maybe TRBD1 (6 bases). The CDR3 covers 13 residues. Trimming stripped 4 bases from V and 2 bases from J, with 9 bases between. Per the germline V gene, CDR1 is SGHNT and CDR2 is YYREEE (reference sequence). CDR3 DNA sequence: TGTGCCAGCAGCCAGGACAGAAACACTGAAGCTTTCTTT. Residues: CASSQDRNTEAFF.

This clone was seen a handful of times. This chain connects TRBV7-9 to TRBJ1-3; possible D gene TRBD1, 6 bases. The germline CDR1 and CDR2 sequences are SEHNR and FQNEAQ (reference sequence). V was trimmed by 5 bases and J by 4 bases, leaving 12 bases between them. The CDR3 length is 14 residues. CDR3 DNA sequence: TGTGCCAGCAGCAAACAGGGTTTAGGAAACACCATATATTTT. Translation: CASSKQGLGNTIYF.

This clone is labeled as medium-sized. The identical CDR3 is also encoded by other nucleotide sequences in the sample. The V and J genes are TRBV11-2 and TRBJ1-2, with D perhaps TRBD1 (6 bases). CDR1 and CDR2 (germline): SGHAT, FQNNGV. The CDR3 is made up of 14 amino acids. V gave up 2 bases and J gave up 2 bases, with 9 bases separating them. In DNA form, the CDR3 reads TGTGCCAGCAGCTTATCCGGGACAAACTATGGCTACACCTTC. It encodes CASSLSGTNYGYTF.

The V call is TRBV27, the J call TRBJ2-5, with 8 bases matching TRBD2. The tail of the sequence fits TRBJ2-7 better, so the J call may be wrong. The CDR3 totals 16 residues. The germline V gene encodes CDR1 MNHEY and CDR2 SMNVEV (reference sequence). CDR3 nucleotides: TGTGCCAGCAGTTTATGGGGCGGGACTAGCTCCTACGAGCAGTACTTC. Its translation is CASSLWGGTSSYEQYF.

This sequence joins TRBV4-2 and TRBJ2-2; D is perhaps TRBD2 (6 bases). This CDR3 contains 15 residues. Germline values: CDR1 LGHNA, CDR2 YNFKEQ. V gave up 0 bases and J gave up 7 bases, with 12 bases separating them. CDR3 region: CASSQEPHGGGELFF. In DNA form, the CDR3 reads TGTGCCAGCAGCCAAGAGCCCCACGGGGGCGGGGAGCTGTTTTTT.

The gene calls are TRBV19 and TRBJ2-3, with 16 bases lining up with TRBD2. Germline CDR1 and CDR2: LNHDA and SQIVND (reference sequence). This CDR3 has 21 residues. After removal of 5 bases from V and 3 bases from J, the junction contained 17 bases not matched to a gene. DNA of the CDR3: TGTGCCAGTAGTTTACAAATCGGGACTAGCGGGAGGGCCAGCGTAACAGATACGCAGTATTTT. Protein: CASSLQIGTSGRASVTDTQYF.

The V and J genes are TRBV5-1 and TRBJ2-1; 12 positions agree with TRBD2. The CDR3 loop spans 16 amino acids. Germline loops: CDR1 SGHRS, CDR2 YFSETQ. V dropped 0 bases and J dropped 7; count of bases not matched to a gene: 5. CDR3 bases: TGCGCCAGCAGCTTGGAACTAGCGGGAGGTATTAATGAGCAGTTCTTC. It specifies CASSLELAGGINEQFF.

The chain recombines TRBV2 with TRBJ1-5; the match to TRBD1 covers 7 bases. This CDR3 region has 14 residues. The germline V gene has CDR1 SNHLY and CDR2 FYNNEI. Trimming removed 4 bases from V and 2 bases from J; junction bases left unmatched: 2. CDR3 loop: CASSGQGGNQPQHF. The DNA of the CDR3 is TGTGCCAGCAGTGGACAGGGTGGCAATCAGCCCCAGCATTTT.